The clone carrying this T cell receptor beta chain was counted a single time. No antigen is known for it. All patients relapsed after autologous stem cell transplantation, and brentuximab vedotin exposure varied. Complete response, partial response or progressive disease constituted the best responses recorded. This entry is derived from a study of PD-1 blockade in classical Hodgkin lymphoma. Regarding the study as a whole: Whoever responded completely had baseline diversity much like that seen in newly diagnosed patients.

Method: immunoSEQ multiplex PCR; TCRdb's copy keeps in-frame clones and lacks some. In the table there are about 46,000 clones, 73% of which are singletons. CDR3 length: 17 residues. Here the sequenced sample was peripheral blood mononuclear cells (PBMCs), taken at baseline. The chain is built from TRBV21-1 and TRBJ2-3; no DNA check was done on the table's D call, TRBD2. TRBV21-1 is assigned pseudogene status. The sequence came from a human donor with classical Hodgkin lymphoma. The CDR3 DNA is TGTGCCAGCAGCAGAAGTCAGGACCGGAGGTTACCAGATACGCAGTATTTT. Translation gives CASSRSQDRRLPDTQYF.